The source of this T cell receptor beta chain is a study of T cells in Graves' hyperthyroidism and ophthalmopathy. Regarding the study as a whole: Within blood appeared most thyroid clonotypes that had expanded above 0.001.

With respect to this clonotype: Its antigen remains unidentified. One end of the junction does not line up with germline, which may come from a read error.

Germline loops: CDR1 SNHLY, CDR2 FYNNEI. The CDR3 contains 15 residues. TCR beta CDR3 regions were amplified from RNA. A set of HTBI primers served as the primers for a first-round RT-PCR of the TCR CDR3. In TCRdb, the multiplex PCR reads were re-called with MiXCR into one record per CDR3 protein. The data contain about 540,000 distinct CDR3 sequences, under 60% of them seen just once; the ten biggest clones take up around 8%. The receptor was isolated from a woman between 18 and 29 years old with Graves' hyperthyroidism. The rearrangement links TRBV2 to TRBJ1-2, with D perhaps matching TRBD1 (6 bases). The sample comprised peripheral blood or thyroid tissue (not recorded which). The CDR3 protein is CASRLLDSPNHGYTF. CDR3 bases: TGTGCCAGCAGGTTATTGGACAGCCCTAACCATGGCTACACCTTC.